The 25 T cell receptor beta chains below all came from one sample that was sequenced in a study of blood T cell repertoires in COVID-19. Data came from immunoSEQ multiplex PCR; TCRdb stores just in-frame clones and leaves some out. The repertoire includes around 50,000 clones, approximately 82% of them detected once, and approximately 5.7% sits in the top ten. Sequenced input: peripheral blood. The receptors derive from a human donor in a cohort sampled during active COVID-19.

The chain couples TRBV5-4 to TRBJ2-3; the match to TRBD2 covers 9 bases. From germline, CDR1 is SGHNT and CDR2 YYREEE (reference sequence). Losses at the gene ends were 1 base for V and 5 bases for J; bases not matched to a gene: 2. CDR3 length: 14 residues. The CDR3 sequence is CASSLISGGDTQYF. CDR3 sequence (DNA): TGTGCCAGCAGCTTGATTAGCGGGGGAGATACGCAGTATTTT.

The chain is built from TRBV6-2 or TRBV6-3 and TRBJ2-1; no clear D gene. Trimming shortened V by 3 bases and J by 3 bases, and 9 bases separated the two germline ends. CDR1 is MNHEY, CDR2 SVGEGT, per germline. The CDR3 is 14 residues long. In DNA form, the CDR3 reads TGTGCCAGCAGTTATGGGCCGAACTACAATGAGCAGTTCTTC. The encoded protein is CASSYGPNYNEQFF.

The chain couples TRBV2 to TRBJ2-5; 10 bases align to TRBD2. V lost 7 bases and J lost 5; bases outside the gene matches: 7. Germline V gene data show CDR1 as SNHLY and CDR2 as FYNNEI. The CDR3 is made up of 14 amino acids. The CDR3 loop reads CASIELAGFETQYF. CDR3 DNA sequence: TGTGCCAGCATCGAACTAGCGGGGTTCGAGACCCAGTACTTC.

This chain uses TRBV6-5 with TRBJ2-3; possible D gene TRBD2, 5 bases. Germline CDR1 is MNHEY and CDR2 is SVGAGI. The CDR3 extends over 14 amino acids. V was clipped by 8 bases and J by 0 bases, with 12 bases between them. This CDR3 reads CASSQRESTDTQYF. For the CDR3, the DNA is TGTGCCAGCTCCCAAAGGGAGAGCACAGATACGCAGTATTTT.

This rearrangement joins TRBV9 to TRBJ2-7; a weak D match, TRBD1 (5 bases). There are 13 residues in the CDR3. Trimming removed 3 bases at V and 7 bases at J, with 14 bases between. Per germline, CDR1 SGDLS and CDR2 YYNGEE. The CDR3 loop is CASSAEQGREQYF. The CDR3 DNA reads TGTGCCAGCAGCGCAGAGCAGGGTCGTGAGCAGTACTTC.

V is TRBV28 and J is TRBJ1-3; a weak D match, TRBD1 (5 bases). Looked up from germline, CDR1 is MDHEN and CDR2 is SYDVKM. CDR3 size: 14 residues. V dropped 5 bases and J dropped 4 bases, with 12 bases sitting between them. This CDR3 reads CASSSDAGGNTIYF. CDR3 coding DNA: TGTGCCAGCAGTAGCGATGCAGGGGGAAACACCATATATTTT.

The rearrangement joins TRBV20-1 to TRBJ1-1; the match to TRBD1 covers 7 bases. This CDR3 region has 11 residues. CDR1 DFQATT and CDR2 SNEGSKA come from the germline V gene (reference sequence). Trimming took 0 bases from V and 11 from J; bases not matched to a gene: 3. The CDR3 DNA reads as TGCAGTGCTAGAGAAGACAGGGATGCTTTCTTT. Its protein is CSAREDRDAFF.

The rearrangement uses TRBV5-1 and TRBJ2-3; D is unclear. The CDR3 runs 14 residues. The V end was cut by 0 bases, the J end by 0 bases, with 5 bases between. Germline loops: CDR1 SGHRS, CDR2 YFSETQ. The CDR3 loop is CASSLAGSTDTQYF. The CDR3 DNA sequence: TGCGCCAGCAGCTTGGCCGGGAGCACAGATACGCAGTATTTT.

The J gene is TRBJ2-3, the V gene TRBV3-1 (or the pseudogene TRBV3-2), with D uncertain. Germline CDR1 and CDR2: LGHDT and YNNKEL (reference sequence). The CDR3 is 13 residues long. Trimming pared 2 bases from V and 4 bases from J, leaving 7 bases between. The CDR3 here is CASSQSLPDTQYF. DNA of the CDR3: TGTGCCAGCAGCCAATCCCTTCCAGATACGCAGTATTTT.

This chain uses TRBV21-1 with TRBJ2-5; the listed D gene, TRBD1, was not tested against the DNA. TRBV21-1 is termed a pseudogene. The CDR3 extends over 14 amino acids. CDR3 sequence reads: CASSNRDREETQYF. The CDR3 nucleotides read TGTGCCAGCAGCAACCGGGACAGAGAAGAGACCCAGTACTTC.

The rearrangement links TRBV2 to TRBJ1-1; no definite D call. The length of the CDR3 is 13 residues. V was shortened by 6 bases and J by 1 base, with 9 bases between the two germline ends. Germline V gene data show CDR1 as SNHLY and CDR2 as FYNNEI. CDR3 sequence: CASRPEGNTEAFF. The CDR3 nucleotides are TGTGCCAGCAGACCAGAGGGGAACACTGAAGCTTTCTTT.

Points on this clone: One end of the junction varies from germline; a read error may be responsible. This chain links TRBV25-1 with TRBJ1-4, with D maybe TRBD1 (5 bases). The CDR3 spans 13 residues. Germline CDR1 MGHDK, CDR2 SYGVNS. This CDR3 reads CASTAGSKEKLFF. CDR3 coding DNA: TGTGCCAGCACGGCAGGGTCTAAGGAAAAACTGTTTTTT.

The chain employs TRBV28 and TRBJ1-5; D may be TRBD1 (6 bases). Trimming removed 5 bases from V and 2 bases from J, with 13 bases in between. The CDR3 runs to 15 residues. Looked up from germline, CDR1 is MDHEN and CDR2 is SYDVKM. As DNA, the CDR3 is TGTGCCAGCAGTCTTGGGGGGGGCGGCAATCAGCCCCAGCATTTT. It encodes CASSLGGGGNQPQHF. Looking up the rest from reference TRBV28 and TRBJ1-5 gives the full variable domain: DVKVTQSSRYLVKRTGEKVFLECVQDMDHENMFWYRQDPGLGLRLIYFSYDVKMKEKGDIPEGYSVSREKKERFSLILESASTNQTSMYLCASSLGGGGNQPQHFGDGTRLSIL.

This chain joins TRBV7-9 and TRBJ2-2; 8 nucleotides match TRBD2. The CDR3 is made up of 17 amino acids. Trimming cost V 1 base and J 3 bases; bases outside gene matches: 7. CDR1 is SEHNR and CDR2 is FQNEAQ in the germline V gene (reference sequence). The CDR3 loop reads CASSLDLSSGDTGELFF. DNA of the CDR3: TGTGCCAGCAGCTTAGACCTGAGTAGCGGGGACACCGGGGAGCTGTTTTTT. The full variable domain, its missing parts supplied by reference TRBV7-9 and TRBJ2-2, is DTGVSQNPRHKITKRGQNVTFRCDPISEHNRLYWYRQTLGQGPEFLTYFQNEAQLEKSRLLSDRFSAERPKGSFSTLEIQRTEQGDSAMYLCASSLDLSSGDTGELFFGEGSRLTVL.

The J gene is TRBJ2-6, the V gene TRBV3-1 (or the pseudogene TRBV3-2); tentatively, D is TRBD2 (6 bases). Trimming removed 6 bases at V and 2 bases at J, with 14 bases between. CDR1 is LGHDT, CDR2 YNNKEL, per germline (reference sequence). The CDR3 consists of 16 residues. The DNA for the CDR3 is TGTGCCAGCAGTCTCTTGCGGGGCGCTGGGGCCAACGTCCTGACTTTC. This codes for CASSLLRGAGANVLTF.

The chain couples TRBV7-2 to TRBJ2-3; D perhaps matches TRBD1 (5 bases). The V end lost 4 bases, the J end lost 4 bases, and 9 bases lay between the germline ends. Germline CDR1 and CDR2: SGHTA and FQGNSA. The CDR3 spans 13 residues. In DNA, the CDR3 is TGTGCCAGCAGCTCCGTGGGGCCAGATACGCAGTATTTT. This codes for CASSSVGPDTQYF.

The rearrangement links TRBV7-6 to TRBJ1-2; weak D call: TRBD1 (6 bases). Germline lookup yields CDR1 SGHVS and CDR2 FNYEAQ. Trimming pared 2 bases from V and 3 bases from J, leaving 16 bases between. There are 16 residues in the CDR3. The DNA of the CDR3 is TGTGCCAGCAGCTTATTTGGACAGCCAGTTGACTATGGCTACACCTTC. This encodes CASSLFGQPVDYGYTF.

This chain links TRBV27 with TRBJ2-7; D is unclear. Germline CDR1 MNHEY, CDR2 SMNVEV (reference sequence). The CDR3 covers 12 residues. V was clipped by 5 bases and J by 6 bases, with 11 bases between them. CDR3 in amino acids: CASSGLGGEQYF. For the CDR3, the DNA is TGTGCCAGCAGTGGCCTTGGTGGCGAGCAGTACTTC.

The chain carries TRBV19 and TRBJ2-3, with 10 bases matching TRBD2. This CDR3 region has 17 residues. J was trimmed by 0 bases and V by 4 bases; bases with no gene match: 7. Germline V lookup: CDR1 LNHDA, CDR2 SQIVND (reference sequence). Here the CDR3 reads CASSTEPSGGSTDTQYF. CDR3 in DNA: TGTGCCAGTAGTACAGAACCTAGCGGGGGTAGCACAGATACGCAGTATTTT.

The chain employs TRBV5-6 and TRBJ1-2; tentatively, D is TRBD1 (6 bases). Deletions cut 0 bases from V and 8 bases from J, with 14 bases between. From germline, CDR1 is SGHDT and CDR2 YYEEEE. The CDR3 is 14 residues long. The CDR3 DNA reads TGTGCCAGCAGCTTGGACACAGGGTCGGGCGGCTACACCTTC. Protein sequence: CASSLDTGSGGYTF.

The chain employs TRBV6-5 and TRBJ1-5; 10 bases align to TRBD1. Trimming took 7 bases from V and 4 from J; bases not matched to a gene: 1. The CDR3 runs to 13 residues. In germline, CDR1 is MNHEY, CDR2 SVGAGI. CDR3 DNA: TGTGCCAGCAAGGGACAGGGGAATCAGCCCCAGCATTTT. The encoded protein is CASKGQGNQPQHF.

CDR3 loop: CASSLHGTGGRKTQYF. DNA of the CDR3: TGTGCCAGCAGCCTACATGGGACAGGGGGCCGGAAGACCCAGTACTTC. The chain has TRBV3-1 (or the pseudogene TRBV3-2) and TRBJ2-5; 12 bases are a match to TRBD1. In germline, CDR1 is LGHDT, CDR2 YNNKEL (reference sequence). V trimming: 4 bases; J trimming: 6 bases; junction bases outside the gene matches: 9. This CDR3 is 16 amino acids long.

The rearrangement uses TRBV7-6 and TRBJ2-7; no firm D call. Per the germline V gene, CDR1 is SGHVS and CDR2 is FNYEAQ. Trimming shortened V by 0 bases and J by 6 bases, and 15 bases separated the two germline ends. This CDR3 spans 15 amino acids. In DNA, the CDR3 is TGTGCCAGCAGCTTAGCAGGCGGTCTACCTAGCGAGCAGTACTTC. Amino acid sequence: CASSLAGGLPSEQYF. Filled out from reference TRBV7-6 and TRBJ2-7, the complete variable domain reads GAGVSQSPRYKVTKRGQDVALRCDPISGHVSLYWYRQALGQGPEFLTYFNYEAQQDKSGLPNDRFSAERPEGSISTLTIQRTEQRDSAMYRCASSLAGGLPSEQYFGPGTRLTVT.

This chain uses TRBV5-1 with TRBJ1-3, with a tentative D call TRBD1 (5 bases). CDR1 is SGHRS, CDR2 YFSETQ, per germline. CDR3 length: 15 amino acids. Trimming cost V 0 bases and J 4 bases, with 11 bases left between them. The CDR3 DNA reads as TGCGCCAGCAGCTTGGTAGGGGCGCAGGGAAACACCATATATTTT. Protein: CASSLVGAQGNTIYF.

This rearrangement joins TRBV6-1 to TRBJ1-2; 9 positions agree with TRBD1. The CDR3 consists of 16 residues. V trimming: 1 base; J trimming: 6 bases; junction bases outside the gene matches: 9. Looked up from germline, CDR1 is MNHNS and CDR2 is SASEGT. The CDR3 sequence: CASSEGFMTGGHGYTF. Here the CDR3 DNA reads TGTGCCAGCAGTGAAGGTTTCATGACAGGGGGTCATGGCTACACCTTC.